The rows below give T cell receptor beta chains drawn from one sample of a study of blood T cells in healthy people across ages. TCRdb re-derived calls from the 5' RACE reads in MiXCR, one entry per CDR3 protein. The table has more than 500,000 distinct CDR3 sequences, over 25% seen once. The data also belong to a second study, concerning T cells of mothers and their children.

The source material was blood. These receptors originate from a boy aged 2 to 10 in good health. The CDR3 runs from the conserved cysteine through the conserved F or W. The order of the fields is V gene, CDR3 length, D gene, clone size, J gene, CDR3 DNA, CDR3 protein. D genes are given only for firm matches. Some rows mark clone size as missing; the rest say once, few, many or name a class of expanded clone.

>TRBV3-1|15|TRBD2|-|TRBJ2-7
TGTGCCGGCAGAGGACTAGCGGGGGTACCCTACGAGCAGTACTTC
CAGRGLAGVPYEQYF
>TRBV20-1|10|-|few|TRBJ2-1
TGCACCGCAGGGAACAATGAGCAGTTCTTC
CTAGNNEQFF
>TRBV12-3/TRBV12-4|13|-|few|TRBJ2-5
TGTGCCAGCAGTTTATCGGATAAAGAGACCCAGTACTTC
CASSLSDKETQYF
>TRBV7-2|16|TRBD1|-|TRBJ1-3
TGTGCCAGCAGCCCACATACAGGGGGAGTAGGGAACACCATATATTTT
CASSPHTGGVGNTIYF
>TRBV12-3/TRBV12-4|14|-|-|TRBJ1-2
TGTGCCAGCAGCTTAGGCAGGGTGAACTATGGCTACACCTTC
CASSLGRVNYGYTF
>TRBV11-2|16|TRBD2|-|TRBJ2-1
TGTGCCAGCAGCCAACTAGCGGGAGGGCCGGCCAATGAGCAGTTCTTC
CASSQLAGGPANEQFF
>TRBV5-5|14|-|-|TRBJ1-2
TGTGCCAGCAGCTTGGCCTGGGCGGCCTATGGCTACACCTTC
CASSLAWAAYGYTF
>TRBV3-1|17|-|-|TRBJ2-1
TGTGCCAGCAGCCCCGGCGGTTGGTTTCTCTCCTACAATGAGCAGTTCTTC
CASSPGGWFLSYNEQFF
>TRBV6-1|15|-|few|TRBJ2-5
TGTGCCAGCAGTGAGGACCGACCTTTTATATCTGACCAGTACTTC
CASSEDRPFISDQYF
>TRBV12-3/TRBV12-4|14|TRBD1|-|TRBJ1-1
TGTGCCAGCAGTTCGGGACAGGGGTGGACTGAAGCTTTCTTT
CASSSGQGWTEAFF
>TRBV12-3/TRBV12-4|13|-|few|TRBJ2-7
TGTGCCAGCAGTGCCACCGGGACATCCGAGCAGTACTTC
CASSATGTSEQYF
>TRBV20-1|13|-|-|TRBJ1-5
TGCAGTGCTGTCCGGGAAGCCAATCAGCCCCAGCATTTT
CSAVREANQPQHF
>TRBV6-5|14|-|few|TRBJ1-2
TGTGCCAGCAGCCCAGGGGTCACTAACTATGGCTACACCTTC
CASSPGVTNYGYTF
>TRBV10-3|15|TRBD2|few|TRBJ2-3
TGTGCCATCAGTGAACCGGACCGGGGGGCAGATACGCAGTATTTT
CAISEPDRGADTQYF
>TRBV24-1|15|-|-|TRBJ2-5
TGTGCCACCAGTGATCAGACGTCATACCAAGAGACCCAGTACTTC
CATSDQTSYQETQYF
>TRBV5-1|14|-|few|TRBJ2-5
TGCGCCAGCAGCCCCCAACTGGGATTAGAGACCCAGTACTTC
CASSPQLGLETQYF
>TRBV7-9|12|-|many|TRBJ2-7
TGTGCCAGCAGCTTAACGTCTTACGAGCAGTACTTC
CASSLTSYEQYF
>TRBV12-3/TRBV12-4|13|-|few|TRBJ2-7
TGTGCCAGCAGTCTAACCAGGGGTTACGAGCAGTACTTC
CASSLTRGYEQYF